This is a list of T cell receptor beta chains from one sample in a study of regulatory T cells in long-lasting Graves disease. TCRdb analysed the multiplex PCR reads with MiXCR anew, one entry per CDR3 protein. This table has about 350,000 distinct CDR3 sequences, 15% to 20% appearing once. These sequences were also reported in another study, on T cells in Graves' hyperthyroidism and ophthalmopathy.

Sequencing was performed on peripheral blood mononuclear cells (PBMCs), taken at new diagnosis, from a patient treated with antithyroid drugs. The receptor set was obtained from a woman between 18 and 30 years old with Graves disease. Both conserved end residues are trimmed from each CDR3. Fields, in order: V gene, CDR3 length, J gene, CDR3 protein.

v_gene: TRBV2; len: 12; j_gene: TRBJ2-7; CDR3aa: ASSVGTGRNEQY
v_gene: TRBV6-1; len: 18; j_gene: TRBJ2-4; CDR3aa: ASSELGLAGGPIAKNIQY
v_gene: TRBV24-1; len: 9; j_gene: TRBJ2-3; CDR3aa: ATGLRDTQY
v_gene: TRBV6-1; len: 12; j_gene: TRBJ1-5; CDR3aa: ASSAGWGNQPQH
v_gene: TRBV18; len: 13; j_gene: TRBJ2-3; CDR3aa: ASSPLSGWTDTQY
v_gene: TRBV19; len: 12; j_gene: TRBJ1-1; CDR3aa: ASSEAGWYTEAF
v_gene: TRBV6-1; len: 12; j_gene: TRBJ1-1; CDR3aa: ASRVDRPRTEAF
v_gene: TRBV7-3; len: 19; j_gene: TRBJ2-7; CDR3aa: ASSLISPIPRRGQEGHEQY
v_gene: TRBV9; len: 14; j_gene: TRBJ2-2; CDR3aa: ASSPSGAGVVGELF
v_gene: TRBV4-1; len: 11; j_gene: TRBJ1-2; CDR3aa: ASSGDRGYGYT
v_gene: TRBV20-1; len: 11; j_gene: TRBJ2-3; CDR3aa: SAVSGSGDTQY